These 10 T cell receptor beta chains were sequenced from one sample in a study of early T cells in non-severe SARS-CoV-2 infection. TCRdb re-derived calls from the 5' RACE reads in MiXCR, one entry per CDR3 protein. The sample consists of fewer than 120,000 distinct CDR3 sequences, roughly 13% of them appearing once. This specimen consisted of whole blood, obtained at baseline. Receptor source: an adult who was a healthcare worker with PCR-confirmed SARS-CoV-2 infection or an uninfected control (not recorded which).

The chain recombines TRBV5-4 with TRBJ2-1; D not resolved. Per the germline V gene, CDR1 is SGHNT and CDR2 is YYREEE (reference sequence). This CDR3 is 13 amino acids long. V was clipped by 4 bases and J by 10 bases, with 15 bases between them. The CDR3 region has the DNA TGTGCCAGCAGCACCCCCCAAGGGTACGAGCAGTTCTTC. Translated: CASSTPQGYEQFF.

This clonotype has just a few counts. The chain uses TRBV28 and TRBJ2-1; 9 bases line up with TRBD2. The CDR3 is 15 residues long. Germline lookup yields CDR1 MDHEN and CDR2 SYDVKM. V shed 4 bases, J shed 4 bases, and the junction held 5 bases outside the gene matches. CDR3 bases: TGTGCCAGCAGTTCTGGACTAGCGTCTTACAATGAGCAGTTCTTC. Protein product: CASSSGLASYNEQFF. Full variable domain (missing parts from reference TRBV28 and TRBJ2-1): DVKVTQSSRYLVKRTGEKVFLECVQDMDHENMFWYRQDPGLGLRLIYFSYDVKMKEKGDIPEGYSVSREKKERFSLILESASTNQTSMYLCASSSGLASYNEQFFGPGTRLTVL.

The V gene is TRBV5-5, the J gene TRBJ2-7; D uncertain. CDR3 length: 14 amino acids. Germline CDR1 reads SGHKS; CDR2 reads YYEKEE (reference sequence). V dropped 2 bases and J dropped 1 base, with 10 bases sitting between them. CDR3 sequence: CASSLPLRSYEQYF. The CDR3, as DNA: TGTGCCAGCAGCTTACCACTGCGATCCTACGAGCAGTACTTC. Full variable domain (remainder filled in from reference TRBV5-5 and TRBJ2-7): DAGVTQSPTHLIKTRGQQVTLRCSPISGHKSVSWYQQVLGQGPQFIFQYYEKEERGRGNFPDRFSARQFPNYSSELNVNALLLGDSALYLCASSLPLRSYEQYFGPGTRLTVT.

This clonotype came up a few times. The chain combines TRBV11-2 with TRBJ1-1, with D possibly being TRBD1 (5 bases). Per the germline V gene, CDR1 is SGHAT and CDR2 is FQNNGV. This CDR3 has 15 residues. The germline V and J ends were trimmed by 3 bases and 6 bases, with 17 bases remaining between them. In DNA form, the CDR3 reads TGTGCCAGCAGCTTCCTACCCGTGGGGGAGGCTGAAGCTTTCTTT. Translating it yields CASSFLPVGEAEAFF. Full variable domain (outside the CDR3, taken from reference TRBV11-2 and TRBJ1-1): EAGVAQSPRYKIIEKRQSVAFWCNPISGHATLYWYQQILGQGPKLLIQFQNNGVVDDSQLPKDRFSAERLKGVDSTLKIQPAKLEDSAVYLCASSFLPVGEAEAFFGQGTRLTVV.

This clonotype was detected ten times or more. The chain has TRBV5-1 and TRBJ1-3; TRBD1 matches at 8 bases. The CDR3 covers 16 residues. V lost 4 bases, J lost 4 bases, and 10 bases stayed unmatched. CDR1 and CDR2 from the germline V gene are SGHRS and YFSETQ. CDR3 loop: CASSHGTGGSGNTIYF. DNA of the CDR3: TGCGCCAGCAGCCACGGTACAGGGGGATCCGGAAACACCATATATTTT.

As for this clonotype: One junction end disagrees with the germline gene, perhaps due to a read error. The chain joins TRBV7-7 to TRBJ2-5, with a tentative D call TRBD1 (5 bases). The V gene's germline CDR1 is SSHAT and CDR2 FNYEAQ (reference sequence). The CDR3 extends over 14 amino acids. Here the CDR3 reads CASSFTDNQETQYF. CDR3 nucleotides: TGTGCTAGCAGCTTTACGGACAACCAAGAGACCCAGTACTTC.

This clonotype was counted a few times. V usage is TRBV30 and J usage is TRBJ2-7; tentative D call: TRBD2 (6 bases). V lost 4 bases and J lost 5, with 21 bases in between. Germline V CDR1 and CDR2: GTSNPN, SVGIG (reference sequence). This CDR3 contains 15 residues. The CDR3 region is CAWTIYKGTEHEQYF. As DNA, the CDR3 is TGTGCCTGGACGATATATAAGGGGACTGAGCACGAGCAGTACTTC.

This sequence joins TRBV30 and TRBJ2-5, with unresolved D. V was trimmed by 3 bases and J by 0 bases, leaving 8 bases between them. The germline V gene has CDR1 GTSNPN and CDR2 SVGIG (reference sequence). CDR3 length equals 13 residues. The CDR3 DNA reads TGTGCCTGGAGACAACGGGACCAAGAGACCCAGTACTTC. Translation: CAWRQRDQETQYF. Full variable domain (remainder filled in from reference TRBV30 and TRBJ2-5): SQTIHQWPATLVQPVGSPLSLECTVEGTSNPNLYWYRQAAGRGLQLLFYSVGIGQISSEVPQNLSASRPQDRQFILSSKKLLLSDSGFYLCAWRQRDQETQYFGPGTRLLVL.

In this sample, this clonotype turned up many times. The V call is TRBV4-1, the J call TRBJ1-1; D remains ambiguous. Germline V gene lookup returns CDR1 MGHRA and CDR2 YSYEKL. V was cut by 2 bases and J by 10 bases, with 14 bases left in between. CDR3 size: 13 residues. The CDR3 reads CASSQIGPQRAFF. The CDR3 region has the DNA TGCGCCAGCAGCCAAATCGGACCCCAAAGAGCTTTCTTT.

To note about this clonotype: A read error may be the cause here, since a much bigger clone is one base away. The genes are TRBV18 and TRBJ1-1; D is unclear. The CDR3 is made up of 13 amino acids. Germline assignment: CDR1 KGHSH and CDR2 LQKENI. This chain's CDR3 is CVSSFGENTEAFF. The CDR3, as DNA: TGTGTCAGCTCTTTCGGGGAAAACACTGAAGCTTTCTTT.